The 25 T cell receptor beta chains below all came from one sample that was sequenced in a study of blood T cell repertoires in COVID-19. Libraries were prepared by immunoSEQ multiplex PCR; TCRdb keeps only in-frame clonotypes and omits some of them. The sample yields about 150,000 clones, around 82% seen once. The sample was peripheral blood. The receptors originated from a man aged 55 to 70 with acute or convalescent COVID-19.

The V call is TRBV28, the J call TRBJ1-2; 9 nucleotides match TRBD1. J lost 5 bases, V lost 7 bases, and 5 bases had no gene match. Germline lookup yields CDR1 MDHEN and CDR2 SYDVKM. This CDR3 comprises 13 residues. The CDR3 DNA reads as TGTGCCAGCACCCGGGACAGGGCTTATGGCTACACCTTC. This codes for CASTRDRAYGYTF.

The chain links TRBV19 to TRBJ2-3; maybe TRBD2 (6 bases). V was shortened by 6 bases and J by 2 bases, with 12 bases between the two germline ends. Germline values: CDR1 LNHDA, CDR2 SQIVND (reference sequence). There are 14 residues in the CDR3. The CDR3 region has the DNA TGTGCCAGTAGGACTAGGATTTACACAGATACGCAGTATTTT. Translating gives CASRTRIYTDTQYF. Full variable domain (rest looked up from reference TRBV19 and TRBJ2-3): DGGITQSPKYLFRKEGQNVTLSCEQNLNHDAMYWYRQDPGQGLRLIYYSQIVNDFQKGDIAEGYSVSREKKESFPLTVTSAQKNPTAFYLCASRTRIYTDTQYFGPGTRLTVL.

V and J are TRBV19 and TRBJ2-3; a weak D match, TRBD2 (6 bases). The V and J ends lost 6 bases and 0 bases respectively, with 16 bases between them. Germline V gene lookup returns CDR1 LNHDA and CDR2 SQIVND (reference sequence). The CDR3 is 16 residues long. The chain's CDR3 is CASSLILASSTDTQYF. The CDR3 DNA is TGTGCCAGTAGCCTTATTCTAGCGTCTAGCACAGATACGCAGTATTTT. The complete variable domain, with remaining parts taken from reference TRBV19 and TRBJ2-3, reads DGGITQSPKYLFRKEGQNVTLSCEQNLNHDAMYWYRQDPGQGLRLIYYSQIVNDFQKGDIAEGYSVSREKKESFPLTVTSAQKNPTAFYLCASSLILASSTDTQYFGPGTRLTVL.

The chain's CDR3 is CASSHRAPNTGELFF. In DNA form, the CDR3 reads TGTGCCAGCAGCCACAGGGCCCCGAACACCGGGGAGCTGTTTTTT. The chain joins TRBV3-1 (or the pseudogene TRBV3-2) to TRBJ2-2, with a tentative D call TRBD1 (5 bases). CDR3 length: 15 amino acids. The V gene lost 3 bases and the J gene lost 0 bases, with 8 bases spanning the gap. Per the germline V gene, CDR1 is LGHDT and CDR2 is YNNKEL (reference sequence).

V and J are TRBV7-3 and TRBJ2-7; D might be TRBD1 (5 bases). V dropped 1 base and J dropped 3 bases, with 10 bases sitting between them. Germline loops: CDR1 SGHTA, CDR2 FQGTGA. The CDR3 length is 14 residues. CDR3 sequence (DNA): TGTGCCAGCAGCTTAAGAGGACACATCTACGAGCAGTACTTC. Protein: CASSLRGHIYEQYF.

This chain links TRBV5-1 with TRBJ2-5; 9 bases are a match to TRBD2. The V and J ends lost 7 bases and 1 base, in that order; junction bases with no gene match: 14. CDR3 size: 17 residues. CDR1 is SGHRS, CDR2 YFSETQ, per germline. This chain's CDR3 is CASRRGAGGNGQETQYF. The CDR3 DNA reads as TGCGCCAGCCGCCGGGGAGCGGGAGGAAATGGCCAAGAGACCCAGTACTTC.

The CDR3 is CASSLGREAFF. DNA for the CDR3: TGTGCCAGCAGCCTAGGCCGGGAAGCTTTCTTT. The chain has TRBV7-8 and TRBJ1-1, with no clear D. Per the germline V gene, CDR1 is SGHVS and CDR2 is FQNEAQ. This CDR3 spans 11 amino acids. V was pared by 5 bases and J by 8 bases, with 9 bases between.

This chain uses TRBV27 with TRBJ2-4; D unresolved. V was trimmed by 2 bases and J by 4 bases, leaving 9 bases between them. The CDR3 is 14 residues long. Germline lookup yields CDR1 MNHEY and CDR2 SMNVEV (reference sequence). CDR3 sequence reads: CASSLDGQKNIQYF. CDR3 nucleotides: TGTGCCAGCAGTTTAGATGGGCAGAAAAACATTCAGTACTTC.

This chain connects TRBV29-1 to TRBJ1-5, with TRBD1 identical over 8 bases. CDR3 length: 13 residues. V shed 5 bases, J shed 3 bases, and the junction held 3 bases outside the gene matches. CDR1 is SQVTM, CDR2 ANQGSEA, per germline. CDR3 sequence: CSVKGQDNQPQHF. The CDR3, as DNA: TGCAGCGTTAAGGGACAGGACAATCAGCCCCAGCATTTT.

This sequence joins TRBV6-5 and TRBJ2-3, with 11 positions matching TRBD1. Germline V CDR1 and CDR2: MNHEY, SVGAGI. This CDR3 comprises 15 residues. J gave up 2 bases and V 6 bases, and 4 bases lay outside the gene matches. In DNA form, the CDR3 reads TGTGCCAGCAGCCGAGGACAGGGGGCCACAGATACGCAGTATTTT. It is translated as CASSRGQGATDTQYF.

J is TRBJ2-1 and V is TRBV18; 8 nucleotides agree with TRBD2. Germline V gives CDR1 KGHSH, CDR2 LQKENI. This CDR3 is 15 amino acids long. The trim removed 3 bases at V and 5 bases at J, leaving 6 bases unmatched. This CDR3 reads CASSPIAGPNNEQFF. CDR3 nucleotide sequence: TGTGCCAGCTCACCTATAGCGGGACCCAACAATGAGCAGTTCTTC.

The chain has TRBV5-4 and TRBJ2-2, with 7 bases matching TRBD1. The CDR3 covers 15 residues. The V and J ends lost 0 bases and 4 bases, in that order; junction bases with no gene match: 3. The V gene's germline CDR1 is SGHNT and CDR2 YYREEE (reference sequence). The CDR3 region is CASSLVDRVTGELFF. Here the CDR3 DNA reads TGTGCCAGCAGCTTGGTCGACAGGGTCACCGGGGAGCTGTTTTTT.

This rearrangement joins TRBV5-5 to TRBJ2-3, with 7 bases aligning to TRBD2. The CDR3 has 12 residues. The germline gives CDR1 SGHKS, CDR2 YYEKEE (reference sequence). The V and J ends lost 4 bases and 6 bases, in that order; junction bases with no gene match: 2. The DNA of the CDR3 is TGTGCCAGCAGCCCCGGGGGGGATACGCAGTATTTT. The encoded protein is CASSPGGDTQYF.

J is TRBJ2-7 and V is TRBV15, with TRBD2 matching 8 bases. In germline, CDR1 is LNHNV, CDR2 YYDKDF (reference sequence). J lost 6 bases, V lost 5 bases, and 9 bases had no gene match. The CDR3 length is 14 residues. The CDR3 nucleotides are TGTGCCACCAGCCTCCCGGGGGGGGGTACCGAGCAGTACTTC. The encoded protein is CATSLPGGGTEQYF.

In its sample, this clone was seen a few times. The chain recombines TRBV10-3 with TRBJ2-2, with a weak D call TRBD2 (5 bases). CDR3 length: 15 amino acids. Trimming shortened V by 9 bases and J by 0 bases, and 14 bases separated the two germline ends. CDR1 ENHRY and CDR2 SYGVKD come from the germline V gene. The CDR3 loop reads CAMSRGLANTGELFF. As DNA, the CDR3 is TGTGCCATGAGCCGCGGGCTGGCGAACACCGGGGAGCTGTTTTTT.

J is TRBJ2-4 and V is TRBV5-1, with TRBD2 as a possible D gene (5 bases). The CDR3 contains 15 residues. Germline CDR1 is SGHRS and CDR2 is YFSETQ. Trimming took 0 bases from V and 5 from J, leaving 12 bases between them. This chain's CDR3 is CASSLAGRSENIQYF. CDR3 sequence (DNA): TGCGCCAGCAGCTTGGCGGGGAGAAGCGAAAACATTCAGTACTTC.

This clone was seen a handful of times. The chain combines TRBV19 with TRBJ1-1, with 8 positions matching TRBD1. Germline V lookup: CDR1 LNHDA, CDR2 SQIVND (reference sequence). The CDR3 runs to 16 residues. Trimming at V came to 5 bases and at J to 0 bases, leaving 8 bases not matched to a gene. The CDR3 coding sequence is TGTGCCAGTAGTCCCCAGGGACAGGCCTTGAACACTGAAGCTTTCTTT. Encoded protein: CASSPQGQALNTEAFF. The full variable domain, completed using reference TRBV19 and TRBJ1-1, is DGGITQSPKYLFRKEGQNVTLSCEQNLNHDAMYWYRQDPGQGLRLIYYSQIVNDFQKGDIAEGYSVSREKKESFPLTVTSAQKNPTAFYLCASSPQGQALNTEAFFGQGTRLTVV.

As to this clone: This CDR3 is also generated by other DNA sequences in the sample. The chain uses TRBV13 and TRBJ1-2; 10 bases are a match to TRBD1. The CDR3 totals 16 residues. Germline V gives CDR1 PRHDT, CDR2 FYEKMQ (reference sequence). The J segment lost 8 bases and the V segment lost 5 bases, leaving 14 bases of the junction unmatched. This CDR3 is CASSLGQGVAPGGYTF. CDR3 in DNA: TGTGCCAGCAGCCTCGGACAGGGGGTGGCTCCGGGCGGCTACACCTTC.

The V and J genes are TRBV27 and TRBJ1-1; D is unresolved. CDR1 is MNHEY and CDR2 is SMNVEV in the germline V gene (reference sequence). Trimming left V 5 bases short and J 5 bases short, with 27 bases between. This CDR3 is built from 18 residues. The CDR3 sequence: CASSNPPHLPKTWTEAFF. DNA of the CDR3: TGTGCCAGCAGTAATCCCCCCCACCTCCCTAAGACTTGGACTGAAGCTTTCTTT.

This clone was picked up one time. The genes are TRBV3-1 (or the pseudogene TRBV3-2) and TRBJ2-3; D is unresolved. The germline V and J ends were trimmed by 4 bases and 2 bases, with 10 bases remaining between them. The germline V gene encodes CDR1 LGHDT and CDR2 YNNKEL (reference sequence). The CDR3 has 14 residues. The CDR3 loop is CASSPMGYTDTQYF. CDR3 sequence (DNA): TGTGCCAGCAGCCCTATGGGCTACACAGATACGCAGTATTTT.

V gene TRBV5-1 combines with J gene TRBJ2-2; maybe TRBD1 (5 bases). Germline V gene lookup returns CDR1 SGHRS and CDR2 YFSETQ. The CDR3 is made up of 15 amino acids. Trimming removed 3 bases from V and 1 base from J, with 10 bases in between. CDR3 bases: TGCGCCAGCAGCTGGAATGGACAGAACACCGGGGAGCTGTTTTTT. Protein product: CASSWNGQNTGELFF.

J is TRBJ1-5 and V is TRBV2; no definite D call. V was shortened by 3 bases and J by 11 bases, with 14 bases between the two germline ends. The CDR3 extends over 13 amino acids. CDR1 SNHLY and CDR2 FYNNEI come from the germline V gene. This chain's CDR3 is CASSEEVSSSQHF. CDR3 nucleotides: TGTGCCAGCAGTGAGGAGGTCTCGTCGTCCCAGCATTTT. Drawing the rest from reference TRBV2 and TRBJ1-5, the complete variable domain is EPEVTQTPSHQVTQMGQEVILRCVPISNHLYFYWYRQILGQKVEFLVSFYNNEISEKSEIFDDQFSVERPDGSNFTLKIRSTKLEDSAMYFCASSEEVSSSQHFGDGTRLSIL.

The CDR3 DNA sequence: TGTGCCAGCTCACCGGGACAGGCATCCGGAGGCTACACCTTC. Protein sequence: CASSPGQASGGYTF. The rearrangement joins TRBV18 to TRBJ1-2, with 8 bases identical to TRBD1. J lost 8 bases, V lost 3 bases, and 8 bases had no gene match. The V gene's germline CDR1 is KGHSH and CDR2 LQKENI. There are 14 residues in the CDR3.

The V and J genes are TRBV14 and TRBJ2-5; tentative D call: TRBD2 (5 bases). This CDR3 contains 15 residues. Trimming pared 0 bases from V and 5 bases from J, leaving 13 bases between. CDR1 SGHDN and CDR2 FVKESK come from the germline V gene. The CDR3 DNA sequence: TGTGCCAGCAGCCAAGATACCAGCGGTGGGGAGACCCAGTACTTC. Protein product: CASSQDTSGGETQYF.

DNA for the CDR3: TGTGCCATCAGGAATCCCAACGATGGAGTTGGCACTGAAGCTTTCTTT. Its translation is CAIRNPNDGVGTEAFF. This sequence joins TRBV10-3 and TRBJ1-1; D is uncertain. Trimming cost V 6 bases and J 4 bases, with 21 bases left between them. The CDR3 spans 16 residues. CDR1 is ENHRY and CDR2 is SYGVKD in the germline V gene.